Below are 20 T cell receptor beta chains sequenced from a single sample in a study of PD-1 blockade in classical Hodgkin lymphoma. Relapses following autologous stem cell transplantation were seen in all patients, with brentuximab vedotin exposure varying. Data came from immunoSEQ multiplex PCR; TCRdb stores just in-frame clones and leaves some out. This table has more than 140,000 clones, around 73% appearing once. Sample: peripheral blood mononuclear cells (PBMCs), taken before the second cycle of nivolumab. Receptors were obtained from a human donor with classical Hodgkin lymphoma.

The chain combines TRBV7-9 with TRBJ1-1; no definite D call. CDR3 length: 14 residues. Germline loops: CDR1 SEHNR, CDR2 FQNEAQ (reference sequence). V lost 5 bases to trimming and J lost 4 bases, with 14 bases between them. CDR3 loop: CASSPAALGTEAFF. In DNA, the CDR3 is TGTGCCAGCAGCCCAGCGGCTTTGGGCACTGAAGCTTTCTTT.

The chain carries TRBV5-1 and TRBJ2-7; perhaps TRBD2 as D (6 bases). Per germline, CDR1 SGHRS and CDR2 YFSETQ. Deletions cut 0 bases from V and 4 bases from J, with 14 bases between. The CDR3 is 15 residues long. The chain's CDR3 is CASSLGTGLTYEQYF. CDR3 coding DNA: TGCGCCAGCAGCTTGGGGACGGGACTGACTTACGAGCAGTACTTC.

The gene calls are TRBV6-6 and TRBJ2-2; D is perhaps TRBD1 or TRBD2 (5 bases each). Trimming took off 4 bases at V and 6 bases at J, with 6 bases between the two ends. The CDR3 contains 12 residues. Germline lookup yields CDR1 MNHNY and CDR2 SVGAGI (reference sequence). The CDR3: CASSWGPGELFF. CDR3 sequence (DNA): TGTGCCAGCAGTTGGGGACCCGGGGAGCTGTTTTTT.

The V call is TRBV28, the J call TRBJ2-3; D could derive from TRBD1 or TRBD2 (6 bases each). Germline V gene data show CDR1 as MDHEN and CDR2 as SYDVKM. The length of the CDR3 is 15 residues. The ends were cut back, 4 bases at V and 7 bases at J, with 18 bases in the middle. This CDR3 is CASSSSGAATNTQYF. CDR3 bases: TGTGCCAGCAGTTCCTCGGGGGCCGCGACGAATACGCAGTATTTT.

The rearrangement joins TRBV5-3 to TRBJ2-4; 9 bases agree with TRBD1. TRBV5-3 is assigned to the ORF class and has an uncertain function. V was clipped by 4 bases and J by 0 bases; unmatched bases: 11. This CDR3 is 18 amino acids long. As DNA, the CDR3 is TGTGCCAGAAGCCCCGGGACAGGGAAAGGGGGAGCCAAAAACATTCAGTACTTC. It specifies CARSPGTGKGGAKNIQYF.

The rearrangement uses TRBV9 and TRBJ2-2; no clear D gene. This CDR3 has 14 amino acids. The V end lost 4 bases, the J end lost 1 base, and 8 bases lay between the germline ends. The germline gives CDR1 SGDLS, CDR2 YYNGEE. The chain's CDR3 is CASSPRWNTGELFF. The DNA for the CDR3 is TGTGCCAGCAGCCCCAGATGGAACACCGGGGAGCTGTTTTTT. Combining the CDR3 with reference TRBV9 and TRBJ2-2 gives the whole variable domain DSGVTQTPKHLITATGQRVTLRCSPRSGDLSVYWYQQSLDQGLQFLIQYYNGEERAKGNILERFSAQQFPDLHSELNLSSLELGDSALYFCASSPRWNTGELFFGEGSRLTVL.

The chain recombines TRBV10-3 with TRBJ2-7; TRBD1 aligns across 10 bases. V lost 4 bases to trimming and J lost 5 bases; unmatched junction nucleotides: 5. CDR1 ENHRY and CDR2 SYGVKD come from the germline V gene. The CDR3 has 14 amino acids. In nucleotides, the CDR3 is TGTGCCATCAGTGTAACCGGGACAGGGGACGAGCAGTACTTC. Translation: CAISVTGTGDEQYF.

V usage is TRBV28 and J usage is TRBJ1-4; D is unclear. Germline CDR1 and CDR2: MDHEN and SYDVKM. This CDR3 region has 15 residues. The germline V and J ends were trimmed by 4 bases and 0 bases, with 9 bases remaining between them. The CDR3 DNA sequence: TGTGCCAGCAGTTCCGACCGTACAACTAATGAAAAACTGTTTTTT. Protein: CASSSDRTTNEKLFF.

Concerning this clone: Other nucleotide sequences in the sample specify the same CDR3. The V call is TRBV18, the J call TRBJ1-1, with D unclear. CDR1 KGHSH and CDR2 LQKENI come from the germline V gene. V dropped 3 bases and J dropped 1 base, with 3 bases sitting between them. This CDR3 is built from 12 residues. The CDR3 here is CASSPKNTEAFF. CDR3 in DNA: TGTGCCAGCTCACCCAAGAACACTGAAGCTTTCTTT.

The chain recombines TRBV4-3 with TRBJ2-5, with TRBD2 matching 12 bases. Germline values: CDR1 LGHNA, CDR2 YSLEER. This CDR3 is 16 amino acids long. Trimming removed 4 bases from V and 4 bases from J; junction bases left unmatched: 7. The CDR3 reads CASSLRLAGVIETQYF. The CDR3 DNA sequence: TGCGCCAGCAGCCTACGACTAGCGGGAGTCATAGAGACCCAGTACTTC.

The gene calls are TRBV19 and TRBJ2-5; no reliable D call. V was clipped by 3 bases and J by 3 bases, with 8 bases between them. The length of the CDR3 is 13 residues. Per germline, CDR1 LNHDA and CDR2 SQIVND (reference sequence). CDR3 DNA: TGTGCCAGTAGTATCGGGCAAAAAGAGACCCAGTACTTC. Protein product: CASSIGQKETQYF.

The V gene is TRBV5-1, the J gene TRBJ2-4; D not resolved. The V gene's germline CDR1 is SGHRS and CDR2 YFSETQ. This CDR3 is 14 amino acids long. V lost 0 bases to trimming and J lost 5 bases, with 9 bases between them. For the CDR3, the DNA is TGCGCCAGCAGCTTGGGACTGCTCCAAAACATTCAGTACTTC. Its protein product is CASSLGLLQNIQYF.

This chain links TRBV28 with TRBJ1-5; D may be TRBD1 (6 bases). This CDR3 is built from 15 residues. Germline CDR1 MDHEN, CDR2 SYDVKM. The V and J ends lost 7 bases and 6 bases respectively, with 19 bases between them. The CDR3 sequence: CASTLGGGGFQPQHF. DNA of the CDR3: TGTGCCAGCACTTTGGGAGGGGGAGGTTTTCAGCCCCAGCATTTT.

V usage is TRBV6-6 and J usage is TRBJ2-7; D gene uncertain. The V and J ends lost 0 bases and 0 bases respectively, with 12 bases between them. CDR1 MNHNY and CDR2 SVGAGI come from the germline V gene (reference sequence). The CDR3 has 16 residues. The CDR3 spells CASSYSRVQYSYEQYF. CDR3 nucleotide sequence: TGTGCCAGCAGTTACTCTCGCGTCCAGTACTCCTACGAGCAGTACTTC.

This rearrangement joins TRBV5-6 to TRBJ2-7; D is perhaps TRBD1 or TRBD2 (5 bases each). V was trimmed by 2 bases and J by 7 bases, leaving 13 bases between them. Germline-derived CDR1 and CDR2 are SGHDT and YYEEEE. The CDR3 covers 13 residues. CDR3 nucleotides: TGTGCCAGCAGCTTAGTATGGGGCGGGGAGCAGTACTTC. Amino acid sequence: CASSLVWGGEQYF.

The count of this clone is one. This chain connects TRBV19 to TRBJ1-2; weak D call: TRBD1 (5 bases). Germline V CDR1 and CDR2: LNHDA, SQIVND (reference sequence). CDR3 length equals 14 residues. V dropped 8 bases and J dropped 1 base, with 14 bases sitting between them. Here the CDR3 reads CASFGGTVNYGYTF. CDR3 coding DNA: TGTGCCAGTTTCGGGGGGACCGTTAACTATGGCTACACCTTC.

This chain connects TRBV11-2 to TRBJ2-1; 8 positions match TRBD2. The CDR3 is made up of 15 amino acids. V trimming: 5 bases; J trimming: 9 bases; junction bases outside the gene matches: 12. The germline V gene has CDR1 SGHAT and CDR2 FQNNGV. CDR3 in amino acids: CASSLQGLETSEQFF. CDR3 sequence (DNA): TGTGCCAGCAGCCTTCAGGGACTAGAAACCAGTGAGCAGTTCTTC.

The V gene is TRBV7-2, the J gene TRBJ2-7; 9 bases agree with TRBD1. V lost 2 bases and J lost 7; bases outside the gene matches: 9. Germline loops: CDR1 SGHTA, CDR2 FQGNSA. This CDR3 region has 15 residues. DNA of the CDR3: TGTGCCAGCAGCTTATGGGGACAGGGAGTTATTGAGCAGTACTTC. It translates to CASSLWGQGVIEQYF.

The chain carries TRBV18 and TRBJ1-4; weak D call: TRBD1 (5 bases). Germline CDR1 KGHSH, CDR2 LQKENI. Trimming took off 3 bases at V and 5 bases at J, with 13 bases between the two ends. The CDR3 spans 15 residues. CDR3 nucleotides: TGTGCCAGCTCACCCATGGGGGTCTTCAATGAAAAACTGTTTTTT. It translates to CASSPMGVFNEKLFF.

The chain is built from TRBV5-5 and TRBJ1-5; tentatively, D is TRBD1 (6 bases). Per the germline V gene, CDR1 is SGHKS and CDR2 is YYEKEE (reference sequence). The CDR3 loop spans 14 amino acids. V lost 0 bases and J 6 bases, leaving 10 bases between the germline ends. The CDR3 here is CASSLAARGQPQHF. The CDR3, as DNA: TGTGCCAGCAGCTTGGCAGCCAGGGGTCAGCCCCAGCATTTT. Complete variable domain (other parts from reference TRBV5-5 and TRBJ1-5): DAGVTQSPTHLIKTRGQQVTLRCSPISGHKSVSWYQQVLGQGPQFIFQYYEKEERGRGNFPDRFSARQFPNYSSELNVNALLLGDSALYLCASSLAARGQPQHFGDGTRLSIL.